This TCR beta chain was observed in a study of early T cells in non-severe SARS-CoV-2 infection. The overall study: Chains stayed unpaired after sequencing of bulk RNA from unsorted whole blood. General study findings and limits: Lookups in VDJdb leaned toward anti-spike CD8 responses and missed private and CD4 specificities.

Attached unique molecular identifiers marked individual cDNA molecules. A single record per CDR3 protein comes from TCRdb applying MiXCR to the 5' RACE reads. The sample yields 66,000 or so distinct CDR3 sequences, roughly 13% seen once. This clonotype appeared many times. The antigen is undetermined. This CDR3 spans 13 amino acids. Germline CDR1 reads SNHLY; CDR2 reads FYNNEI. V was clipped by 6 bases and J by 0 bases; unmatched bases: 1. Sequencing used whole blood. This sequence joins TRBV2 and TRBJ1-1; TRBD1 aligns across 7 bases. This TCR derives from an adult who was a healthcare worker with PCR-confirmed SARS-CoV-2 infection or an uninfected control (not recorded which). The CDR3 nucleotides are TGTGCCAGCAGGGACAGGATGAACACTGAAGCTTTCTTT. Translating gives CASRDRMNTEAFF.